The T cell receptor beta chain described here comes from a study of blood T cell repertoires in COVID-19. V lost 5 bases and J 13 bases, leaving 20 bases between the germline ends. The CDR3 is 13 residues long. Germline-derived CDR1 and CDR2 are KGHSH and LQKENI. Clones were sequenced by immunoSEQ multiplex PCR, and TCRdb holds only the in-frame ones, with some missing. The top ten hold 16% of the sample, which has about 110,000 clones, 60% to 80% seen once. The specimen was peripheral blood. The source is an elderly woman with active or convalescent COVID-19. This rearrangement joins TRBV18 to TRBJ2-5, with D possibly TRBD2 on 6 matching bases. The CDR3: CASSAGRLDPGYF. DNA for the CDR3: TGTGCCAGCTCAGCGGGGAGGTTGGACCCGGGGTACTTC.